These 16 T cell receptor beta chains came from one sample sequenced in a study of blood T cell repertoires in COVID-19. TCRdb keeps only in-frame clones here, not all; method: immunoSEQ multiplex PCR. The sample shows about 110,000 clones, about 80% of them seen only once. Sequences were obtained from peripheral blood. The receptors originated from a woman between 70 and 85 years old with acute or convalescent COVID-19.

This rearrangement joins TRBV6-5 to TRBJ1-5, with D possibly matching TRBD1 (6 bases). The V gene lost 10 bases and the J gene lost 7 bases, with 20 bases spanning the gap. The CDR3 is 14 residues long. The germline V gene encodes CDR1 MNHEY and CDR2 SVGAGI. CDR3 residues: CAIRPGDRGQPQHF. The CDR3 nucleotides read TGTGCCATACGACCAGGGGATCGGGGCCAGCCCCAGCATTTT.

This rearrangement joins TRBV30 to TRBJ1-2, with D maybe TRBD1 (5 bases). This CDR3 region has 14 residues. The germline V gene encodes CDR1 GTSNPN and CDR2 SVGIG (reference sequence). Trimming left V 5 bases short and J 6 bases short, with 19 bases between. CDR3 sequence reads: CAWLKRDFTHGYTF. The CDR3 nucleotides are TGTGCCTGGTTAAAACGGGACTTCACTCATGGCTACACCTTC.

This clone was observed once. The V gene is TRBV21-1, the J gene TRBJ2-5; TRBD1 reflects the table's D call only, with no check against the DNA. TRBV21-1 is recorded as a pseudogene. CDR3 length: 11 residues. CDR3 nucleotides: TGTGCCGGACAGGGAATAGAGACCCAGTACTTC. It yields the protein CAGQGIETQYF.

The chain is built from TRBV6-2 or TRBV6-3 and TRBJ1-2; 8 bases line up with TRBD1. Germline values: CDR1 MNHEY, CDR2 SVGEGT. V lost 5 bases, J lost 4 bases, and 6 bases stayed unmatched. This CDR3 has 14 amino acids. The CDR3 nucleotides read TGTGCCAGCAGTGTCGGACAGGGTCCCTATGGCTACACCTTC. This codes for CASSVGQGPYGYTF.

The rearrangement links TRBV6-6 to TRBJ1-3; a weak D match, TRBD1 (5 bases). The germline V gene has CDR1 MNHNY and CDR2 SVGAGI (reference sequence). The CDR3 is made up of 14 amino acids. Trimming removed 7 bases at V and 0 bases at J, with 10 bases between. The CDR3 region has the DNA TGTGCCAGCACCCCGGGGGGCTCTGGAAACACCATATATTTT. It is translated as CASTPGGSGNTIYF.

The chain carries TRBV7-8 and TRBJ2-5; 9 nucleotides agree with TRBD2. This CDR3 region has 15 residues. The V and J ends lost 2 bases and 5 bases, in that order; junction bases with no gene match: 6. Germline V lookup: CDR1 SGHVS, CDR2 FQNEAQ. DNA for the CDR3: TGTGCCAGCAGCTTAAAACTAGCGGGTGCGGAGACCCAGTACTTC. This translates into CASSLKLAGAETQYF.

CDR3 region: CASSSDRGRTGYEQYV. The CDR3 DNA follows: TGTGCCAGCTCCTCGGACAGGGGGCGAACGGGCTACGAGCAGTACGTC. The V call is TRBV28, the J call TRBJ2-7; 11 bases fit TRBD1. This CDR3 comprises 16 residues. Germline values: CDR1 MDHEN, CDR2 SYDVKM. V dropped 8 bases and J dropped 3; count of bases not matched to a gene: 12.

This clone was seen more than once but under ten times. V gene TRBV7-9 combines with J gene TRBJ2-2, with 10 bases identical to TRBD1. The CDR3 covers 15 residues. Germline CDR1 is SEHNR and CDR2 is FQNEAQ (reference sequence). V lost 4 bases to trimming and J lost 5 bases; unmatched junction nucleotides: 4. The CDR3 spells CASSSGTGETGELFF. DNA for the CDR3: TGTGCCAGCAGCTCCGGGACAGGGGAAACCGGGGAGCTGTTTTTT.

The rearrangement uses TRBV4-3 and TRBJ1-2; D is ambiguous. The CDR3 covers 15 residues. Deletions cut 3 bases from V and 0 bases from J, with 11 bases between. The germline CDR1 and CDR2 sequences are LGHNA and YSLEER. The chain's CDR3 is CASSQGEGANYGYTF. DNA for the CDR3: TGCGCCAGCAGCCAGGGAGAAGGAGCTAACTATGGCTACACCTTC.

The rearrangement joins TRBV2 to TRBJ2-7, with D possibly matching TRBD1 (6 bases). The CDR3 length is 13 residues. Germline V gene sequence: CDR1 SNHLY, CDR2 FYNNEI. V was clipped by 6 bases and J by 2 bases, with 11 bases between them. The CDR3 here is CASRQQGTYEQYV. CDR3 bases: TGTGCCAGCAGACAACAGGGCACCTACGAGCAGTACGTC.

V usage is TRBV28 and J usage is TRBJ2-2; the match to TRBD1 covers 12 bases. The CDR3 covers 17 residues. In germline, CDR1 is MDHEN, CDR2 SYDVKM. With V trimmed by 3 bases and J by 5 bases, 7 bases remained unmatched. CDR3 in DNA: TGTGCCAGCAGTTTGATCTGGGACAGGGGGCGAACCGGGGAGCTGTTTTTT. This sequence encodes CASSLIWDRGRTGELFF.

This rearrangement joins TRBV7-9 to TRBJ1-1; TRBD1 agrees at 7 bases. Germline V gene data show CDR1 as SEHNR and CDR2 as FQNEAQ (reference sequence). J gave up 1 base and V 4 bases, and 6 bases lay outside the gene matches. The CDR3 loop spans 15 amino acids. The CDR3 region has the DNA TGTGCCAGCAGCTCCCGACAGGGCCCGAACACTGAAGCTTTCTTT. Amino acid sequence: CASSSRQGPNTEAFF.

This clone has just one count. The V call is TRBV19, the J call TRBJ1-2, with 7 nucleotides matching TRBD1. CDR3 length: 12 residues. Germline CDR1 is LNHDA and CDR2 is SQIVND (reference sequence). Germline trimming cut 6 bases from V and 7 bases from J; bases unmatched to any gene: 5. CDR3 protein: CASSQTGFGYTF. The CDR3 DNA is TGTGCCAGTAGCCAGACAGGGTTTGGCTACACCTTC.

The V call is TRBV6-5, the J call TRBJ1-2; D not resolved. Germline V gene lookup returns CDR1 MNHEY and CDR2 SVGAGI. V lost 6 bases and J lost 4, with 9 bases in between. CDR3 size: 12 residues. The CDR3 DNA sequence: TGTGCCAGCAGGGGCCCCCTCTATGGCTACACCTTC. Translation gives CASRGPLYGYTF.

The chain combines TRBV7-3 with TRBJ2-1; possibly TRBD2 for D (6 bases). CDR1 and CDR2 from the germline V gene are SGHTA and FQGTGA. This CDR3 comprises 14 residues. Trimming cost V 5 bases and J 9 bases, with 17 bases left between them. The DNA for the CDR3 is TGTGCCAGCAGCCCCCGGACTTTGGGGGGTGAGCAGTTCTTC. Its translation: CASSPRTLGGEQFF.

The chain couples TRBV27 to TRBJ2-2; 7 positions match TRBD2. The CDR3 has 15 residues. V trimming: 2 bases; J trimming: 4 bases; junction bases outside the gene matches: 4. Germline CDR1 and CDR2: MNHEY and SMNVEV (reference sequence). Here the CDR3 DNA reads TGTGCCAGCAGTTTACCCGGGGGGTCCACCGGGGAGCTGTTTTTT. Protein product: CASSLPGGSTGELFF.